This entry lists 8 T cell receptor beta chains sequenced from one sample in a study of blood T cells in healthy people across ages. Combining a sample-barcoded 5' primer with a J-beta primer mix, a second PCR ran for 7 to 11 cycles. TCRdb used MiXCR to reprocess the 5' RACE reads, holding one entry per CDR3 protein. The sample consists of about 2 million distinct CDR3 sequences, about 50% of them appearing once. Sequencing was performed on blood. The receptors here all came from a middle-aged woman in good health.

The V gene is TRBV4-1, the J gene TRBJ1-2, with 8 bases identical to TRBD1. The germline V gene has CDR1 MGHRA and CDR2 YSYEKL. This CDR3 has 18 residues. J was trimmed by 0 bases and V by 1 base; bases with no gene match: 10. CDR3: CASSQVSGTGPSNYGYTF. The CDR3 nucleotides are TGCGCCAGCAGCCAAGTCTCCGGGACAGGACCCTCTAACTATGGCTACACCTTC.

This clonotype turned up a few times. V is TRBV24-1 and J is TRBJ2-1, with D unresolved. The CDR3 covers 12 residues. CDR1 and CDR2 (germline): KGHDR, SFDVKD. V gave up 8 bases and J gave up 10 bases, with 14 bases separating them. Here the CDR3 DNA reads TGTGCCACCAACAACAACCGCGGAGAGCAGTTCTTC. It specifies CATNNNRGEQFF.

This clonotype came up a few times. The CDR3: CASSSSHWRQETQYF. DNA for the CDR3: TGTGCCAGCAGTTCTTCACACTGGCGCCAAGAGACCCAGTACTTC. The chain links TRBV6-2 or TRBV6-3 to TRBJ2-5; no firm D call. The CDR3 is 15 amino acids. CDR1 is MNHEY and CDR2 is SVGEGT in the germline V gene. Trimming took off 4 bases at V and 1 base at J, with 13 bases between the two ends.

CDR3 nucleotides: TGTGCCAGCAGCCCTCCACAGGGAGTTGAGCAGTACTTC. It encodes CASSPPQGVEQYF. This chain uses TRBV4-2 with TRBJ2-7; D possibly corresponds to TRBD1 (6 bases). V lost 4 bases and J lost 7, with 14 bases in between. CDR1 is LGHNA and CDR2 is YNFKEQ in the germline V gene. The CDR3 has 13 amino acids.

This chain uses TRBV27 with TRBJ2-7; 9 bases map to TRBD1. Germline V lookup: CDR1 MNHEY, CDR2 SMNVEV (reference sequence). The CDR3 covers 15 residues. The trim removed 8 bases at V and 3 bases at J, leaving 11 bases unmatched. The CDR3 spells CASGHRDRAGYEQYF. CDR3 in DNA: TGTGCCAGCGGGCACCGGGACAGGGCAGGCTACGAGCAGTACTTC.

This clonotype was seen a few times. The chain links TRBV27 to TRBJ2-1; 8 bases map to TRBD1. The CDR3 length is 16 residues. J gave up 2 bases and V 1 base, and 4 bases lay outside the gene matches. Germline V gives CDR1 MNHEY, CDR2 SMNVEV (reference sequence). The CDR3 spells CASSLWTGSTYNEQFF. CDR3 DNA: TGTGCCAGCAGTTTATGGACAGGGAGCACCTACAATGAGCAGTTCTTC.

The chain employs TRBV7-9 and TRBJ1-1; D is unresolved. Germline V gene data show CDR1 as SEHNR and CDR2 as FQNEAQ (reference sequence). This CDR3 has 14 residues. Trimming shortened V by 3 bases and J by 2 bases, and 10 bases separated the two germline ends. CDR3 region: CASSLSTENTEAFF. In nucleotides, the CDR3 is TGTGCCAGCAGCTTGTCCACCGAAAACACTGAAGCTTTCTTT.

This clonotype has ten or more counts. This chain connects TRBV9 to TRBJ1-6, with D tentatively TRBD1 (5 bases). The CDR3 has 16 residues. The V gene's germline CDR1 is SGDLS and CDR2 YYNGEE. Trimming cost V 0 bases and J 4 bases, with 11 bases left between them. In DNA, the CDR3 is TGTGCCAGCAGCGTAGAATTGGGGGGGTATAATTCACCCCTCCACTTT. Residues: CASSVELGGYNSPLHF.